The TCR beta chain under discussion was sequenced for a study of T cell responses to AZD1222 COVID-19 vaccine. Turning to the study itself: Second-dose recipients at about 4 or about 12 weeks were treated as one pooled group. Study-level results: Possibly, clonal diversity was underestimated; donors were largely white British and included more females. The peak T cell response came first, and repertoires were sampled only after it.

The length of the CDR3 is 15 residues. J was trimmed by 3 bases and V by 6 bases; bases with no gene match: 10. The V gene's germline CDR1 is MDHEN and CDR2 SYDVKM. Comments on this clone: The antigen is undetermined.

The table came from immunoSEQ multiplex PCR; TCRdb's copy has only in-frame clones and leaves some out. The sample yields 95,000 to 150,000 clones, 75% to 90% seen once. The receptor comes from an adult in good health. The sequences come from peripheral blood, collected on day 0 of AZD1222 vaccination. The rearrangement links TRBV28 to TRBJ2-7; 8 bases are shared with TRBD2. The DNA for the CDR3 is TGTGCCAGCAGCTCTAGGACTAGCTCCCTCTACGAGCAGTACTTC. This translates into CASSSRTSSLYEQYF. Drawing the rest from reference TRBV28 and TRBJ2-7, the complete variable domain is DVKVTQSSRYLVKRTGEKVFLECVQDMDHENMFWYRQDPGLGLRLIYFSYDVKMKEKGDIPEGYSVSREKKERFSLILESASTNQTSMYLCASSSRTSSLYEQYFGPGTRLTVT.